A selection of T cell receptor beta chains follows, all from one sample in a study of identical twins. TCRdb itself ran the 5' RACE reads through MiXCR, one entry per CDR3 protein. The sample gives about 500,000 distinct CDR3 sequences, about 13% of which show up once; approximately 0.98% is in the top ten. These same data were also listed under a study on yellow fever vaccine responses in identical twins.

The sequenced material came from CD4+ T cells sorted from blood. The receptor set was obtained from a woman aged 18-35 years in good health. Both conserved end residues are part of each CDR3. The order of the fields is V gene, D gene, J gene, clone size, CDR3 DNA, CDR3 protein. D genes are given only for firm matches. Size tells how often a clone was seen (once, few, many) or the class of an expanded clone, and some rows leave it out.

v_gene: TRBV5-6
d_gene: TRBD2
j_gene: TRBJ2-1
abundance: -
CDR3nt: TGTGCCAGCAGCTTGGGATGGGGGAGGGACAATGAGCAGTTCTTC
CDR3aa: CASSLGWGRDNEQFF

v_gene: TRBV11-1
d_gene: -
j_gene: TRBJ2-1
abundance: few
CDR3nt: TGTGCCAGCAGCTCACGGACAGCTTACAATGAGCAGTTCTTC
CDR3aa: CASSSRTAYNEQFF

v_gene: TRBV24-1
d_gene: -
j_gene: TRBJ2-2
abundance: -
CDR3nt: TGTGCCACCAGTGATTTGCAGTCCAGCGGCGTCACCGGGGAGCTGTTTTTT
CDR3aa: CATSDLQSSGVTGELFF

v_gene: TRBV27
d_gene: -
j_gene: TRBJ2-7
abundance: -
CDR3nt: TGTGCCAGCAGTCCCCTTGTCACAGGGAACTACGAGCAGTACTTC
CDR3aa: CASSPLVTGNYEQYF

v_gene: TRBV28
d_gene: TRBD2
j_gene: TRBJ2-5
abundance: -
CDR3nt: TGTGCCAGCAGTTTAACGGGACTAGCAGATGAGACCCAGTACTTC
CDR3aa: CASSLTGLADETQYF

v_gene: TRBV7-8
d_gene: TRBD1
j_gene: TRBJ1-5
abundance: few
CDR3nt: TGTGCCAGCAGCTTAGATGACTGGGACAGGCTGGATCAGCCCCAGCATTTT
CDR3aa: CASSLDDWDRLDQPQHF

v_gene: TRBV7-8
d_gene: TRBD2
j_gene: TRBJ2-2
abundance: few
CDR3nt: TGTGCCAGCAAGGGGAGGGAGGGCGGCAGCGGGGAGCTGTTTTTT
CDR3aa: CASKGREGGSGELFF

v_gene: TRBV20-1
d_gene: -
j_gene: TRBJ2-3
abundance: many
CDR3nt: TGCAGTGCTAGTTTGACCACCCGCACAGATACGCAGTATTTT
CDR3aa: CSASLTTRTDTQYF

v_gene: TRBV12-3/TRBV12-4
d_gene: -
j_gene: TRBJ1-2
abundance: few
CDR3nt: TGTGCCAGCAGTTTGGAGGTGCCAAACTATGGCTACACCTTC
CDR3aa: CASSLEVPNYGYTF

v_gene: TRBV20-1
d_gene: -
j_gene: TRBJ2-3
abundance: many
CDR3nt: TGCAGCTCACCCGGGTCAGATACGCAGTATTTT
CDR3aa: CSSPGSDTQYF

v_gene: TRBV5-6
d_gene: TRBD2
j_gene: TRBJ2-1
abundance: -
CDR3nt: TGTGCCAGCAGCTTGGGGTCGGCGGGGGGGGCCCCTTATAACTACAATGAGCAGTTCTTC
CDR3aa: CASSLGSAGGAPYNYNEQFF

v_gene: TRBV7-2
d_gene: TRBD2
j_gene: TRBJ2-5
abundance: -
CDR3nt: TGTGCCAGCAGCTTAGCGCGGCTAGCGGGGGCGGAAGGAGAGACCCAGTACTTC
CDR3aa: CASSLARLAGAEGETQYF

v_gene: TRBV9
d_gene: -
j_gene: TRBJ2-1
abundance: few
CDR3nt: TGTGCCAGCAGCGTGATGGAAAGCTCCTACAATGAGCAGTTCTTC
CDR3aa: CASSVMESSYNEQFF

v_gene: TRBV19
d_gene: TRBD2
j_gene: TRBJ2-1
abundance: once
CDR3nt: TGTGCCAGTAGCCGCACTAGCGGAGGCTCCTACAATGAGCAGTTCTTC
CDR3aa: CASSRTSGGSYNEQFF

v_gene: TRBV4-1
d_gene: TRBD2
j_gene: TRBJ2-2
abundance: -
CDR3nt: TGCGCCAGCAGCCAAGATCTCTCGATTGGGCTAGCGGGAGGATGGGACACCGGGGAGCTGTTTTTT
CDR3aa: CASSQDLSIGLAGGWDTGELFF

v_gene: TRBV5-1
d_gene: TRBD2
j_gene: TRBJ2-7
abundance: -
CDR3nt: TGCGCCAGCAGCCAAGGACTAGACTTCTCCTACGAGCAGTACTTC
CDR3aa: CASSQGLDFSYEQYF

v_gene: TRBV6-5
d_gene: TRBD1
j_gene: TRBJ2-1
abundance: -
CDR3nt: TGTGCCAGCAGTTACTCGGGGGGACAGGGTATCAATGAGCAGTTCTTC
CDR3aa: CASSYSGGQGINEQFF

v_gene: TRBV2
d_gene: -
j_gene: TRBJ2-2
abundance: few
CDR3nt: TGTGCCAGCAGTGTTGAGACAGTGAACACCGGGGAGCTGTTTTTT
CDR3aa: CASSVETVNTGELFF

v_gene: TRBV7-2
d_gene: TRBD2
j_gene: TRBJ2-5
abundance: -
CDR3nt: TGTGCCAGCAGCTTAGTATCCGGGGGGGTGAGGGAGACCCAGTACTTC
CDR3aa: CASSLVSGGVRETQYF

v_gene: TRBV7-9
d_gene: -
j_gene: TRBJ1-2
abundance: few
CDR3nt: TGTGCCAGCAGGAATGAAGGATCTAACTATGGCTACACCTTC
CDR3aa: CASRNEGSNYGYTF

v_gene: TRBV5-1
d_gene: -
j_gene: TRBJ2-4
abundance: -
CDR3nt: TGCGCCAGCAGCTTGGCGGGACTGGGAAACATTCAGTACTTC
CDR3aa: CASSLAGLGNIQYF

v_gene: TRBV29-1
d_gene: TRBD1
j_gene: TRBJ2-3
abundance: many
CDR3nt: TGCAGCGTTGAGGGGACAGGGTCGGATACGCAGTATTTT
CDR3aa: CSVEGTGSDTQYF

v_gene: TRBV7-2
d_gene: TRBD1
j_gene: TRBJ1-6
abundance: few
CDR3nt: TGTGCCAGCAGCTCTATCCCGGGACAGGGAGCACCCCTCCACTTT
CDR3aa: CASSSIPGQGAPLHF

v_gene: TRBV7-9
d_gene: -
j_gene: TRBJ1-2
abundance: few
CDR3nt: TGTGCCAGCAGCTTACTCCAGAGCGGCTACACCTTC
CDR3aa: CASSLLQSGYTF

v_gene: TRBV7-2
d_gene: -
j_gene: TRBJ2-2
abundance: few
CDR3nt: TGTGCCAGCAGCTTCGGGGTACTGAACACCGGGGAGCTGTTTTTT
CDR3aa: CASSFGVLNTGELFF

v_gene: TRBV19
d_gene: -
j_gene: TRBJ1-5
abundance: few
CDR3nt: TGTGCCAGTAGTATAGACAGGGGTAATCAGCCCCAGCATTTT
CDR3aa: CASSIDRGNQPQHF

v_gene: TRBV10-3
d_gene: -
j_gene: TRBJ2-1
abundance: -
CDR3nt: TGTGCCATCAGAGCGGTAAGCTCCTACAATGAGCAGTTCTTC
CDR3aa: CAIRAVSSYNEQFF